The clone carrying this T cell receptor (beta chain) was counted only a few times. As yet, its antigen is unknown. TCRdb re-called the 5' RACE reads with MiXCR, one entry per CDR3 protein. The repertoire holds just under 95,000 distinct CDR3 sequences, with about an eighth as singletons. The data are from a study of spatial heterogeneity in lung cancer. At the level of the study: Sequence detection consistently recorded a greater number of beta-chain than alpha-chain sequences. Each unique TCR and UMI combination was seen more than ten times on average in raw reads.

Time point specified: sample taken at primary tumor resection. Unsorted whole RNA samples from tumor, nontumor lung or frozen PBMC were sequenced. The cohort: over 70 early-stage, untreated non-small cell lung cancer patients. Points from the study as a whole: Ubiquitous expanded tumor TCRs surfaced in blood more at resection than they did at follow-up.

The V and J ends lost 1 base and 5 bases respectively, with 8 bases between them. The CDR3 contains 13 residues. Germline V lookup: CDR1 LGHNA, CDR2 YSLEER. The chain links TRBV4-3 to TRBJ1-1; D is unresolved. The sequence came from a male donor with early-stage non-small cell lung cancer. The sample consisted of PBMCs, taken at surgery. The CDR3 DNA sequence: TGCGCCAGCAGCCAAGGGAGGAGGACTGAAGCTTTCTTT. Translating gives CASSQGRRTEAFF.